This TCR beta chain was profiled in a study of cytomegalovirus exposure and HLA in healthy donors. Healthy bone marrow donors made up the donor group. V lost 5 bases and J 6 bases, leaving 12 bases between the germline ends. Germline lookup yields CDR1 SEHNR and CDR2 FQNEAQ (reference sequence). The CDR3 length is 13 residues. Points on this clone: Its antigen remains unknown.

PCR was performed using 60 Vbeta and 13 Jbeta primers. Sequenced by immunoSEQ multiplex PCR; TCRdb stores in-frame clones only, minus some. The sample has about 190,000 clones, about 80% seen once; the top ten hold 2.1%. General study results and limits: One variant, a missense change in DCLRE1C, was linked in a later analysis to TCR beta V- and J-gene trimming.

This TCR derives from a woman aged 18-30 years in good health and CMV-seropositive. Sequencing input: PBMCs. This chain uses TRBV7-9 with TRBJ2-3; D unresolved. CDR3 amino acids: CASSPPNEDTQYF. CDR3 DNA sequence: TGTGCCAGCAGCCCACCCAACGAGGATACGCAGTATTTT.